This entry concerns a single T cell receptor beta chain. Sequencing used immunoSEQ multiplex PCR; TCRdb keeps in-frame clones, though not all of them. The sample comprises 120,000 or so clones, roughly 84% of which are singletons, and over 7.5% rests with the top ten. The data belong to a study of control samples from healthy donors and cancer patients. The CDR3 length is 14 residues. Germline V gene lookup returns CDR1 MNHEY and CDR2 SVGEGT. The V end lost 0 bases, the J end lost 7 bases, and 12 bases lay between the germline ends. This TCR came from a man aged 35-49 years in good health. The chain has TRBV6-2 or TRBV6-3 and TRBJ1-1; maybe TRBD1 (6 bases). Material for sequencing was blood. The CDR3 region is CASSYSFLGGEAFF. For the CDR3, the DNA is TGTGCCAGCAGTTACTCTTTCTTAGGGGGTGAAGCTTTCTTT.